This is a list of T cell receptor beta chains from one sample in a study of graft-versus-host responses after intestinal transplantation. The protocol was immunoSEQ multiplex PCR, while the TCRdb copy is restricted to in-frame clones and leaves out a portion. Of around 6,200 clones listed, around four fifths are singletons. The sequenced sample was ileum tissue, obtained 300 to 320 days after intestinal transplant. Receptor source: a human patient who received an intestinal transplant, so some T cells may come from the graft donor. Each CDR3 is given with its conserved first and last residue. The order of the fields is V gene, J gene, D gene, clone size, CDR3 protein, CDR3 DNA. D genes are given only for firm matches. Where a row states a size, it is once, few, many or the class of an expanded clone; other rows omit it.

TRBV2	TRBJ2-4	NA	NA	CASRDAAKNIQYF	TGTGCCAGCAGGGACGCGGCCAAAAACATTCAGTACTTC
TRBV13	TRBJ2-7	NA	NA	CASSLGYEEQYF	TGTGCCAGCAGCTTAGGGTACGAAGAGCAGTACTTC
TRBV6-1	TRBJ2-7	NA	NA	CASRKRRDYEQYF	TGTGCCAGCAGGAAGCGGAGGGATTACGAGCAGTACTTC
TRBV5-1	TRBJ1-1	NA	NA	CASSLPGNTEAFF	TGCGCCAGCAGCTTGCCGGGGAACACTGAAGCTTTCTTT
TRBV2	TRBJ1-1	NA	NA	CASSGNLGHTEAFF	TGTGCCAGCAGTGGTAACCTAGGGCACACTGAAGCTTTCTTT
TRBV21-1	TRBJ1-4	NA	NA	CASSKKKQGATNEKLFF	TGTGCCAGCAGCAAAAAAAAACAGGGGGCAACTAATGAAAAACTGTTTTTT
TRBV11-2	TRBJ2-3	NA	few	CASSSRDTQYF	TGTGCCAGCAGCTCCCGGGATACGCAGTATTTT
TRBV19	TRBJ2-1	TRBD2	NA	CASRVPPGLAGPSSYNEQFF	TGTGCCAGTAGGGTTCCCCCGGGACTAGCGGGCCCAAGCTCCTACAATGAGCAGTTCTTC
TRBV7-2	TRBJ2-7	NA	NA	CASSNPGMGYEQYF	TGTGCCAGCAGCAATCCCGGGATGGGGTACGAGCAGTACTTC
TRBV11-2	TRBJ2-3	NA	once	CASSPKNSGPSTDTQYF	TGTGCCAGCAGCCCGAAGAATTCCGGTCCCAGCACAGATACGCAGTATTTT